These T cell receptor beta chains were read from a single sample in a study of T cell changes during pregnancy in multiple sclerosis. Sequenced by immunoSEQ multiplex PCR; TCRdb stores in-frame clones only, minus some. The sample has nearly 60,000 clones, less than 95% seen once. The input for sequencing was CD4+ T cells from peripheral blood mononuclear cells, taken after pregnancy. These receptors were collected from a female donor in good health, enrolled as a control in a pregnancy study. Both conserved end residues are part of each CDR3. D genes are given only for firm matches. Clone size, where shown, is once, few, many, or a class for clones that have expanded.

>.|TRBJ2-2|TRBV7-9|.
CASSPGTGPTGELFF
TGTGCCAGCAGCCCCGGAACAGGACCCACCGGGGAGCTGTTTTTT
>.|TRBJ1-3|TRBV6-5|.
CASSLQERNTIYF
TGTGCCAGCAGTCTTCAAGAGAGAAACACCATATATTTT
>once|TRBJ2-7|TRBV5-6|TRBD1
CASSSYRGSYEQYF
TGTGCCAGCAGCTCATACAGGGGTTCCTACGAGCAGTACTTC
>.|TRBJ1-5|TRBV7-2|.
CASSLAGWGLYSNQPQHF
TGTGCCAGCAGCTTAGCGGGCTGGGGGCTATATAGCAATCAGCCCCAGCATTTT
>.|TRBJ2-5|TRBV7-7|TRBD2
CASSWTSGSQETQYF
TGTGCTAGCAGCTGGACTAGCGGATCACAAGAGACCCAGTACTTC
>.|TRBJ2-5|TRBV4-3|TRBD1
CASSPGQGLETQYF
TGCGCCAGCAGCCCGGGACAGGGTTTGGAGACCCAGTACTTC
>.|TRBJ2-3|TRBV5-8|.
CASAVRGTDTQYF
TGTGCCAGCGCCGTGAGGGGCACAGATACGCAGTATTTT
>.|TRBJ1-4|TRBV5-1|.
CASSLGQPPNEKLFF
TGCGCCAGCAGCTTGGGACAGCCCCCTAATGAAAAACTGTTTTTT
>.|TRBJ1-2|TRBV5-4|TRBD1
CASSPRQGIALSGYTF
TGTGCCAGCAGCCCGAGACAGGGGATTGCGTTGAGTGGCTACACCTTC
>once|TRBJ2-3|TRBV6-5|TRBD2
CASRPGGVDTQYF
TGTGCCAGCAGGCCTGGGGGGGTAGATACGCAGTATTTT
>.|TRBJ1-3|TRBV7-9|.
CASSRGGGYGNTIYF
TGTGCCAGCAGCCGCGGGGGGGGGTACGGAAACACCATATATTTT
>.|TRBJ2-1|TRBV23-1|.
CASSQSRQGGPGLGGRGQFF
TGCGCCAGCAGTCAATCCCGCCAGGGAGGCCCTGGACTTGGCGGACGGGGGCAGTTCTTC
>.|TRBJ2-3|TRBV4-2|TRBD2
CASSQEASGGGYTDTQYF
TGTGCCAGCAGCCAAGAGGCTAGCGGGGGGGGATACACAGATACGCAGTATTTT
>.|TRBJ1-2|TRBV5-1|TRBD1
CASSLATGTERRYTF
TGCGCCAGCAGCTTGGCCACAGGGACAGAGAGGCGCTACACCTTC
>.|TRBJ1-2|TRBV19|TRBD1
CASRVQGAYGYTF
TGTGCCAGTAGGGTACAGGGGGCATATGGCTACACCTTC
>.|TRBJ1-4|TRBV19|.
CASNYRSPNEKLFF
TGTGCCAGTAATTACAGGTCACCTAATGAAAAACTGTTTTTT
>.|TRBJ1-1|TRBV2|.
CASNPGTPTEAFF
TGTGCCAGCAACCCCGGGACTCCGACTGAAGCTTTCTTT
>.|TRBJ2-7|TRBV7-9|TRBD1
CASSSWTGNSYEQYF
TGTGCCAGCAGCTCTTGGACAGGAAATTCCTACGAGCAGTACTTC
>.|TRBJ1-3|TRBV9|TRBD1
CASSLGQESSGNTIYF
TGTGCCAGCAGCTTGGGACAGGAGAGCTCTGGAAACACCATATATTTT
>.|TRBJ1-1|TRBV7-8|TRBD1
CASSPDRGANTEAFF
TGTGCCAGCAGCCCGGACAGGGGGGCGAACACTGAAGCTTTCTTT
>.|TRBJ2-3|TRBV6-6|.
CASSFNQGTDTQYF
TGTGCCAGCAGCTTCAACCAGGGGACGGATACGCAGTATTTT
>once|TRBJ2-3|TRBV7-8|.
CASSPTRDRLPGRDTQYF
TGTGCCAGCAGCCCCACGCGGGACAGACTCCCGGGTCGGGATACGCAGTATTTT
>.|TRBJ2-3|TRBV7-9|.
CASSLEGVGTDTQYF
TGTGCCAGCAGCTTAGAAGGGGTCGGCACAGATACGCAGTATTTT
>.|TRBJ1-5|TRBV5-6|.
CASSLGQANQPQHF
TGTGCCAGCAGCTTGGGACAAGCCAATCAGCCCCAGCATTTT
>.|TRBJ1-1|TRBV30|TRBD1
CAWSGDRVTEAFF
TGTGCCTGGAGTGGGGACAGGGTCACTGAAGCTTTCTTT
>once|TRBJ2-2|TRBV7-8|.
CASSPPVQGQLFF
TGTGCCAGCAGCCCGCCCGTACAGGGCCAGCTGTTTTTT
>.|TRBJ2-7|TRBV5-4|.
CASSPRPSGEQYF
TGTGCCAGCAGCCCCCGACCCAGCGGTGAGCAGTACTTC
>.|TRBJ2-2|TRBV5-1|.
CASSLARPNTGELFF
TGCGCCAGCAGCTTGGCCAGGCCGAACACCGGGGAGCTGTTTTTT
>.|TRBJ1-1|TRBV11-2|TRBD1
CATSLGTGTTEAFF
TGTGCCACCTCTTTGGGGACAGGGACCACTGAAGCTTTCTTT
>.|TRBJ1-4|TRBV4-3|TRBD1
CASSQDRPPTGVLYANEKLFF
TGCGCCAGCAGCCAAGATAGGCCCCCGACAGGGGTACTTTACGCTAATGAAAAACTGTTTTTT
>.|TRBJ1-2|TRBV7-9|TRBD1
CASSPRTGILRSYGYTF
TGTGCCAGCAGCCCCAGGACAGGCATCCTCCGATCCTATGGCTACACCTTC
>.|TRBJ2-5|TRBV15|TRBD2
CATSRRGGPETQYF
TGTGCCACCAGCCGGCGGGGGGGTCCAGAGACCCAGTACTTC
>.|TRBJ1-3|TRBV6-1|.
CASDAGSGNTIYF
TGTGCCAGCGACGCGGGCTCTGGAAACACCATATATTTT
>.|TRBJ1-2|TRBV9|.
CASSVGQGFYGYTF
TGTGCCAGCAGCGTAGGCCAGGGGTTCTATGGCTACACCTTC